This paragraph covers one TCR beta chain sequence. This clone has only one observation. What this receptor recognizes is not known. No base quality information exists; no much larger clone differs at one position. This sample is drawn from a study of cytomegalovirus exposure and HLA in healthy donors (dated by TCRdb to the late 2010s). Concerning the study at large: In an earlier analysis of some 550 of the donors, approximately 260 Gb of sequence data and approximately 120 million unique TCR beta sequences from about 179 million T cells were reported. Roughly 300 gigabases of sequencing data and around 85 million unique TCR sequences made up an early release that covered roughly 670 HLA-typed donors. Of the roughly 430 genotyped donors, around 81% fell in the genetic ancestry cluster associated with self-reported Caucasian donors. The study was designed to test whether signatures of past pathogen exposure could be identified by cataloging public T cell receptors. The study used immunosequencing to profile the T cell repertoires of several hundred subjects and linked those repertoires to cytomegalovirus serostatus. A separate validation cohort of roughly 130 different subjects was used in addition to the approximately 640-subject first cohort. To predict cytomegalovirus infection status, the study combined high-throughput TCR immunosequencing, statistical association of individual TCRs with disease status, and machine learning. A later analysis re-analyzed previously published TCR beta repertoires from roughly 690 donors and added high-resolution HLA genotyping to study TCR occurrence patterns. Rather than drawing on any new phenotypic data, the later analysis identified candidate immune exposures from TCR beta sequences and the way those sequences occurred across donors. To decide whether each TCR beta V gene segment behaved as functional or pseudogenic, an earlier analysis of over 500 of the donors relied on high-throughput TCR beta sequencing. Donor age, sex, ethnicity and CMV serostatus were compiled alongside the repertoire data. A later genetic analysis took genome-wide SNP genotypes for about 60% of the roughly 670 donors and used that subset as a discovery cohort. Every discovery cohort repertoire had been produced on one sequencing platform. HLA typing included class I and class II loci at four-digit resolution. Typing coverage differed by locus: A, B, C, DRB1 and DQB1 were typed in about 620-630 donors, DQA1 in about 550, DPA1 in over 600, and DPB1 in roughly 450. A handful of DR-DQ haplotypes were handled as single units for association and clustering because linkage in the cohort was strong. Across about 370 genotyped donors of the cohort, an average of about 240,000 unique TCR beta nucleotide sequences per donor were sequenced, and roughly 17% of those sequences were non-productive.

The receptor library was made with the immunoSEQ multiplex PCR assay. A mixture of 60 forward primers for TCR Vbeta segments and 13 reverse primers for TCR Jbeta segments was used in the multiplex PCR. A multiplex PCR assay on genomic DNA amplified the CDR3 region of rearranged TCR beta genes. On the Illumina HiSeq System, the amplified TCR beta libraries were sequenced as 87-base-pair reads. The authors' pipeline ran thus. In a later analysis, around 80 million unique TCR beta chains were counted across the 500 to 700 repertoires, and roughly 10 million of these chains were shared by at least two donors. Raw reads were error-corrected and collapsed into unique sequences with a nearest-neighbor algorithm that merged closely related sequences to remove PCR and sequencing errors. CDR3 sequences were aligned to IMGT reference sequences to assign V, D and J gene segments. For a sequence to be retained, at least a six-nucleotide match to both a V gene segment and a J gene segment was required. Rearrangements were classified as productive when the CDR3 lacked stop codons and remained in frame with V and J, and all other rearrangements were classified as non-productive. CDR3 was defined according to IMGT convention as the region running from the second conserved V-encoded cysteine to the conserved J-encoded phenylalanine. Sequences without an unambiguous match to a single V gene segment were excluded from the earlier analysis of a few hundred of the donors. An earlier analysis of under 750 of the donors called V segments functional above 56.7% productive rearrangements and segregating when the between-donor standard deviation exceeded 5%. A statistical classification framework was developed to diagnose cytomegalovirus status using the catalog of TCR beta chain sequences. A later analysis assigned V and J genes by comparing TCR nucleotide sequences with IMGT/GENE-DB human TR gene sequences. In a later analysis, CDR3 sequences and most-parsimonious VDJ recombination scenarios were assigned using the TCRdist pipeline. In a later analysis, each TCR beta chain was defined by its CDR3 amino acid sequence together with its V-gene family, and reads without a unique V-gene family were excluded. A later analysis removed 450 to 600 highly shared, low-generation-probability nucleotide sequences to deal with suspected cross-contamination and a sequencing artifact. For each public chain, a later analysis derived a clonal expansion index from normalized ranks of inferred template counts within each repertoire. A later analysis computed generation probabilities with a VDJ recombination model fitted to out-of-frame rearrangements, and checked the results against IGoR. In a later analysis, TCR-TCR, TCR-HLA and TCR-CMV co-occurrence was scored with hypergeometric tests, and a repertoire-size bias correction was applied to TCR pairs. In a later analysis, false discovery rates were estimated by permuting HLA or CMV assignments 20 times. In a later analysis, co-occurring TCRs were grouped with DBSCAN, and TCRdist sequence similarity was added when clustering was performed within HLA-allele-positive subsets. Repertoires with fewer than 30,000 or more than 120,000 public chains were left out of co-occurrence clustering, as were about 5 repertoires with anomalous nucleotide sharing. Entries here come from immuneACCESS through TCRdb and include only in-frame sequences with V and J called. Some clones fail to appear in such tables; in the studies checked, an unresolved V gene covers under half of the shortfall, and the cause of the remainder is unknown. That table furnishes V, J and clone size, whereas the DNA furnished D and trimming. This sample comprises more than 85,000 clones, around 57% of them detected only once. Of the sample, about 4.3% is held by the ten largest clones.

Trimming accounts for 1 base at V and 9 bases at J, while the number of junction bases matched to no gene is 11. The CDR3, from cysteine to phenylalanine, totals 16 residues. Only the CDR3 DNA stays, 48 bases, in frame from base 1. Based on the germline V gene, the CDR1 and CDR2 sequences are MGHRA and YSYEKL. The cohort was made up of approximately 700 healthy bone marrow donors. At the time of sampling, all cohort members were nominally healthy, though unrecorded immune exposures were likely present. Of the roughly 630 cohort members, about 290 had a positive CMV serostatus and approximately 370 had a negative one, while no CMV serostatus was recorded for the donor. A peripheral blood sample was provided by each donor, and peripheral blood mononuclear cells were used for TCR beta sequencing. The Qiagen DNeasy Blood Extraction Kit was used to extract genomic DNA from the blood cell samples. Summary of the overall study and its limitations: Presence/absence analyses assumed roughly uniform sequencing depth across donors, an assumption that may not hold. HLA typing was unavailable for some donors at each locus, so association tests used only the typed subset. Fewer than 20 rarely observed V segments, including chromosome 9 orphons, were excluded from the earlier analysis of several hundred of the donors because counts were too low. A few of the identified cytomegalovirus-associated TCR beta chains were confirmed in vitro to be specific for cytomegalovirus antigens. At a false discovery rate of 0.05, a later analysis linked some 17,000 TCR beta sequences to specific HLA alleles. The authors suggested that the approach could potentially be extended to other disease states and immunological phenotypes. In an earlier analysis of some 640 of the donors, most TCR beta V segments were observed in productive rearrangements about 87% or about 30% of the time, broadly matching IMGT annotations. In a later genetic analysis, a missense DCLRE1C variant was associated with V-gene and J-gene trimming of TCR beta chains, and the association was replicated in an independent cohort. Linkage disequilibrium might explain the correlated functional status among segregating V segments, but an unknown experimental factor could not be ruled out. In this cohort, only TCR beta chains were sequenced, and detectable features were limited by the absence of alpha or paired-chain data. Assigning TCR associations to individual alleles was difficult when HLA alleles, especially DR and DQ, strongly co-occurred. A further reported finding was that TCR beta sequences accurately predicted the HLA-A and HLA-B alleles for most subjects in the first cohort. In a later analysis, several top co-occurrence clusters were reported to appear linked to parvovirus B19, influenza, CMV and Epstein-Barr virus. In a later analysis, HLA-associated TCR beta chains showed more clonal expansion and lower generation probabilities than non-associated chains that were equally common. The classifier was reported to diagnose cytomegalovirus status with high specificity and sensitivity in both the original cohort and the validation cohort. Most TCR sequences were observed very rarely across donors, whereas some public TCRs were present in many individuals. A group of highly shared sequence variants was considered likely to be a technical artifact of the sequencing pipeline. In a later genetic analysis, fewer N-insertions in productive TCRs were reported among donors in an Asian-associated ancestry cluster than the approximately 670-donor mean. According to a later analysis, most CMV-associated TCR beta chains appeared to be HLA-restricted, and the HLA associations seemed to be driven largely by CMV exposure. Because the 87-base-pair reads could not distinguish some IMGT-functional V segments, including TRBV6-2 and TRBV6-3, those segments were excluded. A later analysis found that TCR association rates varied across HLA loci, with DRB1 alleles showing the most associated TCRs and HLA-C alleles the fewest. Immune exposure information for the cohort was limited to CMV serostatus. The study gave a list of roughly 150 TCR beta chains associated with cytomegalovirus.

The sequencing sample was made of PBMCs. The receptor was derived from a human donor in good health. In this chain, TRBV4-1 is recombined with TRBJ2-1; TRBD2 lines up with 8 middle nucleotides. The encoded CDR3 is CASSQGEREYGSEQFF. The bases read TGCGCCAGCAGCCAAGGAGAGCGGGAGTATGGGAGTGAGCAGTTCTTC.